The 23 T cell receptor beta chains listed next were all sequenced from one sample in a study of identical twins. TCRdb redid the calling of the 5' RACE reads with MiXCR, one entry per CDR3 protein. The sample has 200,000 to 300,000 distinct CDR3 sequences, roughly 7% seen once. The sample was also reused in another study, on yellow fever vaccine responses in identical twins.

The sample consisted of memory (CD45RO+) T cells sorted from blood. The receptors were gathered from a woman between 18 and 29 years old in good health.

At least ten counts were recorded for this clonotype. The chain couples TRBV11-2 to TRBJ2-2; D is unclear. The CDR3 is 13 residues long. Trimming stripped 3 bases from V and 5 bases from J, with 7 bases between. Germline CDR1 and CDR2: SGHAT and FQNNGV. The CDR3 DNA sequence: TGTGCCAGCAGCTTCGTCCGTACCGGGGAGCTGTTTTTT. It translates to CASSFVRTGELFF.

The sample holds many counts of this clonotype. CDR3 DNA: TGTGCCAGCAGCCCGATTTTTTACTGGGATATTGAAGCTTTCTTT. Amino acid sequence: CASSPIFYWDIEAFF. The chain is built from TRBV7-6 and TRBJ1-1; D remains ambiguous. The CDR3 covers 15 residues. The V gene lost 5 bases and the J gene lost 7 bases, with 20 bases spanning the gap. In germline, CDR1 is SGHVS, CDR2 FNYEAQ.

The CDR3 loop reads CASSFGGVGWDGYTF. The CDR3 DNA sequence: TGTGCCAGCAGCTTCGGCGGGGTGGGTTGGGATGGCTACACCTTC. V usage is TRBV5-5 and J usage is TRBJ1-2; D is unresolved. The CDR3 has 15 amino acids. The V and J ends lost 2 bases and 6 bases respectively, with 17 bases between them. Germline V gene sequence: CDR1 SGHKS, CDR2 YYEKEE (reference sequence).

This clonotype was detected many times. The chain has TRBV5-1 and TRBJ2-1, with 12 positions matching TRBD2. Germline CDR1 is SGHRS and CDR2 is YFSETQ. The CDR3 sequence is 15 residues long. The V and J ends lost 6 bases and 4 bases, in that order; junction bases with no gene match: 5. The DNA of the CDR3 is TGCGCCAGCACCCTAGCGGGAGGGGGATACAATGAGCAGTTCTTC. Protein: CASTLAGGGYNEQFF.

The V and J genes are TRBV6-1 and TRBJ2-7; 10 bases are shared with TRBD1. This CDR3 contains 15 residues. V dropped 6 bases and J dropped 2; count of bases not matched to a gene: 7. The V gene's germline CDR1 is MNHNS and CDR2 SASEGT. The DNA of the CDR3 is TGTGCCAGCAGCGTCGGGACAGGGGTTGCCTACGAGCAGTACGTC. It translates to CASSVGTGVAYEQYV.

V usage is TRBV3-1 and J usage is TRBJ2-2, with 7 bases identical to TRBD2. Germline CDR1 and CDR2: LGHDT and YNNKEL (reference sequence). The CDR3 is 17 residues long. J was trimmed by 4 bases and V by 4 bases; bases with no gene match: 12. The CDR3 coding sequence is TGTGCCAGCAGCCCAAGCCTAGCGGATAATCCCACCGGGGAGCTGTTTTTT. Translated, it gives CASSPSLADNPTGELFF.

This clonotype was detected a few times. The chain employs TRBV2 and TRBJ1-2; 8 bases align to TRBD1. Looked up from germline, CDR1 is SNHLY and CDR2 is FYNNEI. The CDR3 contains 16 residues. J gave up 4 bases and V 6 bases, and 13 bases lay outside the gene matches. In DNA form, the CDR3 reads TGTGCCAGCAGCGCCCCAGGGGGCGCGTTATCCTATGGCTACACCTTC. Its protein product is CASSAPGGALSYGYTF.

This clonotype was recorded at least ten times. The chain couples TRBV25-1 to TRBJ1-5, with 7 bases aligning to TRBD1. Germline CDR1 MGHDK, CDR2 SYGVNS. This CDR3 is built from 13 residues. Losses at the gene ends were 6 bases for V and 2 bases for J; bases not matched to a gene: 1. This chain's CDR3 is CASRGQGNQPQHF. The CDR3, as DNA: TGTGCCAGCAGAGGACAGGGCAATCAGCCCCAGCATTTT.

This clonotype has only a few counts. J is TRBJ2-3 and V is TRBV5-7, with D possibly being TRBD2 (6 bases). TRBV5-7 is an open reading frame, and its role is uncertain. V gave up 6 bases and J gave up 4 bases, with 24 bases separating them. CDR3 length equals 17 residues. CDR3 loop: CASTETGVSPISDTQYF. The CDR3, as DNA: TGTGCCAGCACCGAAACGGGGGTCAGTCCCATCTCAGATACGCAGTATTTT.

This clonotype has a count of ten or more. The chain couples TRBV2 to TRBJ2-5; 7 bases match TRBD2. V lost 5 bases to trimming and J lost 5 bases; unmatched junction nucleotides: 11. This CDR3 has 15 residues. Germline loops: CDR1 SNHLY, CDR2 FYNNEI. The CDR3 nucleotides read TGTGCCAGCAGTCAGAATAGCGGGCGGGCGGAGACCCAGTACTTC. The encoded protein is CASSQNSGRAETQYF.

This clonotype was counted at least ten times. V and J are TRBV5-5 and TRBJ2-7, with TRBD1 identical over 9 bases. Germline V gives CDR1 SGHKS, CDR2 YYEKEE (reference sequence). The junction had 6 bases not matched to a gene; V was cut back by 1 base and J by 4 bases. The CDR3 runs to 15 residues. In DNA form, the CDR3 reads TGTGCCAGCAGCTTGTCAGGGACAGGGATTTACGAGCAGTACTTC. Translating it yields CASSLSGTGIYEQYF. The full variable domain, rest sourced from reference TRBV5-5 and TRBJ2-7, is DAGVTQSPTHLIKTRGQQVTLRCSPISGHKSVSWYQQVLGQGPQFIFQYYEKEERGRGNFPDRFSARQFPNYSSELNVNALLLGDSALYLCASSLSGTGIYEQYFGPGTRLTVT.

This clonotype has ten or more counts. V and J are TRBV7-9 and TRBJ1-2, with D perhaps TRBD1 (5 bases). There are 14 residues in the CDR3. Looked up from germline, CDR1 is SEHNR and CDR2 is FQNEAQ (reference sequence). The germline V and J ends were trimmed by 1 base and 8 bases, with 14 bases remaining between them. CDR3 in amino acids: CASSLDGTAQGYTF. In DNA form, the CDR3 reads TGTGCCAGCAGCTTAGACGGGACGGCTCAGGGCTACACCTTC.

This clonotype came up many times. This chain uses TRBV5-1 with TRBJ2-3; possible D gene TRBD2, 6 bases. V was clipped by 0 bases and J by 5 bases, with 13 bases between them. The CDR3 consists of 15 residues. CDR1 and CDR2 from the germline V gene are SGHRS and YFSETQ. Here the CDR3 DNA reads TGCGCCAGCAGCTTGGGCGGGAATTCGGGAGATACGCAGTATTTT. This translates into CASSLGGNSGDTQYF. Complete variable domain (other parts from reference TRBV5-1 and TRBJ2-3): KAGVTQTPRYLIKTRGQQVTLSCSPISGHRSVSWYQQTPGQGLQFLFEYFSETQRNKGNFPGRFSGRQFSNSRSEMNVSTLELGDSALYLCASSLGGNSGDTQYFGPGTRLTVL.

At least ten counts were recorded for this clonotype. As DNA, the CDR3 is TGTGCCAGCAGCCAAAGCTCGGGTCGCACCGGGGAGCTGTTTTTT. As protein: CASSQSSGRTGELFF. The V call is TRBV5-5, the J call TRBJ2-2; D remains ambiguous. The length of the CDR3 is 15 residues. Between the trimmed V and J ends, which lost 4 bases and 4 bases, there was a span of 14 bases. Germline V CDR1 and CDR2: SGHKS, YYEKEE (reference sequence).

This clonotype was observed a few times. The CDR3 loop is CASSFSNYGYTF. CDR3 sequence (DNA): TGTGCCAGCAGTTTCTCGAACTATGGCTACACCTTC. V usage is TRBV28 and J usage is TRBJ1-2; no definite D call. Trimming pared 3 bases from V and 2 bases from J, leaving 4 bases between. Germline loops: CDR1 MDHEN, CDR2 SYDVKM. The CDR3 totals 12 residues.

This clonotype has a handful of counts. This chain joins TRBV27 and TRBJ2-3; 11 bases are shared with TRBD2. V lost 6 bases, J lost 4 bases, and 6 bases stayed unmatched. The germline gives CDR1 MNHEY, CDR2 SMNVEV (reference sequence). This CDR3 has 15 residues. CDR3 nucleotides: TGTGCCAGCAGATTACTAGCGGGAGACCCAGATACGCAGTATTTT. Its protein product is CASRLLAGDPDTQYF.

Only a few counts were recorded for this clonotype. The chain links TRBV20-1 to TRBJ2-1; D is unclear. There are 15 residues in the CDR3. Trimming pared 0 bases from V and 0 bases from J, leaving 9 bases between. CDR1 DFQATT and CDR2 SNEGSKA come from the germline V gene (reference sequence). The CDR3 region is CSARDLIFSYNEQFF. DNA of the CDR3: TGCAGTGCTAGAGATTTGATCTTCTCCTACAATGAGCAGTTCTTC.

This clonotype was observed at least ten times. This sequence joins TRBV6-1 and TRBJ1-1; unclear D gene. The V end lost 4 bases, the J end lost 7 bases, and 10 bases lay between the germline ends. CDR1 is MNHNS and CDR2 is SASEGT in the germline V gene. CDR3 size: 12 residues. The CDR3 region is CASSGIPFEAFF. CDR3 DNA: TGTGCCAGCAGTGGCATACCTTTTGAAGCTTTCTTT.

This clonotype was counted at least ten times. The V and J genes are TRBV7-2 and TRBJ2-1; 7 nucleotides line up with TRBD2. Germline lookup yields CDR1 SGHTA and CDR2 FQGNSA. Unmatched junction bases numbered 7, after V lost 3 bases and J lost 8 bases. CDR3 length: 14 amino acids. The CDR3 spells CASSLGGRADEQFF. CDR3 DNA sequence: TGTGCCAGCAGCTTGGGGGGGAGGGCTGATGAGCAGTTCTTC.

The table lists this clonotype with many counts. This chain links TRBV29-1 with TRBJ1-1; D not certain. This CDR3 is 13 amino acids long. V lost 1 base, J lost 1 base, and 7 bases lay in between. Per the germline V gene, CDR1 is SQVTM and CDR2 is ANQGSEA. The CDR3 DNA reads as TGCAGCGTTGAAGTCAGTTGGAACACTGAAGCTTTCTTT. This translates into CSVEVSWNTEAFF.

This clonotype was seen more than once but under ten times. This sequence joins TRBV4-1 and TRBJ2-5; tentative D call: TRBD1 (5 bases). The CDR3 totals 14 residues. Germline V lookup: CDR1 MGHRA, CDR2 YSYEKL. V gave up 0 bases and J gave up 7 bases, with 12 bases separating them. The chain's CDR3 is CASSQEVGPPTQYF. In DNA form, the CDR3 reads TGCGCCAGCAGCCAAGAGGTGGGGCCCCCGACCCAGTACTTC.

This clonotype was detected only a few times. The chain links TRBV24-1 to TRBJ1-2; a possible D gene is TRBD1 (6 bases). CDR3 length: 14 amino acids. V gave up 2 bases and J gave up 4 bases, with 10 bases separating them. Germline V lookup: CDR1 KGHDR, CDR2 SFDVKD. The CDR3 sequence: CATSDSTGIYGYTF. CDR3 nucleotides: TGTGCCACCAGTGATTCTACAGGGATCTATGGCTACACCTTC.

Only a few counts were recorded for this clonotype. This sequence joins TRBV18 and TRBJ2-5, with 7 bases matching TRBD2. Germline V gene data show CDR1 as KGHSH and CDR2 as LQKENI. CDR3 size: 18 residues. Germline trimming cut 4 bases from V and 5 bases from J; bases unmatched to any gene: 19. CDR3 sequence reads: CASSLKNPRGLVGETQYF. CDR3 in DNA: TGTGCCAGCTCACTAAAGAACCCCAGAGGACTAGTCGGTGAGACCCAGTACTTC.